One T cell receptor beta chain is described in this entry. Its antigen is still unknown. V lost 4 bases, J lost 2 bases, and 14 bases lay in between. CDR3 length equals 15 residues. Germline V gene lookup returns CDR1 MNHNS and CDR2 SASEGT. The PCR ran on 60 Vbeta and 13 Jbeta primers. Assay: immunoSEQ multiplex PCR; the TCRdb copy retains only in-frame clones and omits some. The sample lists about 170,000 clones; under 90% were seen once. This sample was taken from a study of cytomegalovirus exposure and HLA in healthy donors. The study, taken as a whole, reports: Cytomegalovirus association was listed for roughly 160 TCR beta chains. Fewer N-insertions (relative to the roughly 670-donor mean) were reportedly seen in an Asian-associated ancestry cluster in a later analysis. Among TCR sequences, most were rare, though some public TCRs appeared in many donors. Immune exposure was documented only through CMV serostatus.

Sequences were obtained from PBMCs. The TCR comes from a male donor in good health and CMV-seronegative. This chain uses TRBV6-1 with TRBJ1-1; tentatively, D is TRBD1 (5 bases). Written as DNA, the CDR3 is TGTGCCAGCAGTGGGGGCGACGGAGCTAACACTGAAGCTTTCTTT. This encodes CASSGGDGANTEAFF.